The T cell receptor (beta chain) under discussion was sequenced for a study of blood T cell repertoires in COVID-19. In the authors' methods: Reference gene primer amplification in the assay estimated nucleated cell counts. This table comes from immunoSEQ multiplex PCR, and its TCRdb copy is limited to in-frame clones, with some not included. From that table come the V and J calls and clone size; the DNA was used to work out D and trimming. The profile shows 180,000 or so clones, 81% of them singletons. This clone was picked up many times. Enrolment of Seattle patients took place during active infection, and they were followed longitudinally. This clonotype was obtained from a woman older than 75 with COVID-19, enrolled during active disease. The sample was peripheral blood.

The CDR3 DNA sequence: TGTGCCAGCAGCTACGGGACAGGGGGCAATCAGCCCCAGCATTTT. Encoded protein: CASSYGTGGNQPQHF. The rearrangement uses TRBV3-1 (or the pseudogene TRBV3-2) and TRBJ1-5, with 10 bases aligning to TRBD1. The germline gives CDR1 LGHDT, CDR2 YNNKEL (reference sequence). The CDR3 runs 15 residues. Trimming at V came to 5 bases and at J to 2 bases, leaving 3 bases not matched to a gene.